The sample holds one count of the clone carrying this T cell receptor (beta chain). What it binds is unknown. The data stem from a study of CD8+CD57+ T cells in acquired aplastic anemia. Across the study: Sorted CD4+ and CD8+ cells yielded DNA averaging around 3.2 ug. Study-wide results and caveats: The study identified more than 25 CD8+ CDR3 sequences shared by patients and controls.

The CDR3 loop spans 16 amino acids. V lost 6 bases to trimming and J lost 3 bases, with 20 bases between them. The V gene's germline CDR1 is MGHDK and CDR2 SYGVNS. Genomic DNA templated the TCR beta VDJ and CDR3 profiling. One entry per CDR3 protein results from TCRdb running MiXCR on the reads. The sample yields 150,000 to 200,000 distinct CDR3 sequences, approximately 44% seen once. The material sequenced was sorted CD4+, CD8+, or CD8+CD57+ T cells (not recorded which) from PBMCs. V gene TRBV25-1 combines with J gene TRBJ1-2, with a weak D call TRBD1 (6 bases). The TCR comes from a human donor in good health. The CDR3 DNA follows: TGTGCCAGCAGCCAAGGAATCAGGGGAGTTGACTATGGCTACACCTTC. It codes for CASSQGIRGVDYGYTF.